The entry below describes one TCR beta chain. This sample stems from a study of T cell changes during pregnancy in multiple sclerosis. Germline CDR1 MGHRA, CDR2 YSYEKL. V was pared by 4 bases and J by 2 bases, with 12 bases between. There are 15 residues in the CDR3. The repertoire was sequenced with immunoSEQ multiplex PCR; TCRdb's copy has only in-frame clones and lacks some. The sample holds about 50,000 clones, around 90% seen once. The rearrangement uses TRBV4-1 and TRBJ2-1; D gene uncertain. This clonotype was obtained from a female donor with multiple sclerosis, enrolled in a pregnancy study. Sequenced material: CD4+ T cells from peripheral blood mononuclear cells, taken in the second trimester of pregnancy. CDR3 sequence reads: CASSPTNYPYNEQFF. The CDR3 region has the DNA TGCGCCAGCAGCCCCACTAATTATCCCTACAATGAGCAGTTCTTC.